A single sample is the source of the 12 T cell receptor beta chains below, sequenced in a study of control samples from healthy donors and cancer patients. TCRdb's copy holds only in-frame clones and misses some; the assay was immunoSEQ multiplex PCR. In the table there are some 120,000 clones, roughly 90% of which are singletons. Sequencing was performed on blood. The receptors shown here come from a man in his forties or fifties in good health.

The V gene is TRBV7-8, the J gene TRBJ2-5; D is perhaps TRBD1 (5 bases). Germline CDR1 and CDR2: SGHVS and FQNEAQ. This CDR3 spans 15 amino acids. Deletions cut 5 bases from V and 1 base from J, with 14 bases between. CDR3 nucleotide sequence: TGTGCCAGCAGCGTAGAGTCAGGGTTCCAAGAGACCCAGTACTTC. Its protein is CASSVESGFQETQYF.

The CDR3 protein is CASSLAVVQGNTEAFF. The CDR3 nucleotides are TGTGCCAGCAGCTTGGCGGTTGTGCAGGGGAACACTGAAGCTTTCTTT. This chain joins TRBV5-4 and TRBJ1-1; tentatively, D is TRBD1 (5 bases). This CDR3 spans 16 amino acids. The germline V gene encodes CDR1 SGHNT and CDR2 YYREEE (reference sequence). The V end lost 0 bases, the J end lost 1 base, and 13 bases lay between the germline ends.

The V and J genes are TRBV19 and TRBJ2-7, with D perhaps TRBD1 (6 bases). The CDR3 length is 13 residues. Germline V gene data show CDR1 as LNHDA and CDR2 as SQIVND (reference sequence). Deletions cut 5 bases from V and 6 bases from J, with 14 bases between. CDR3 loop: CASSAHRELEQYF. Written as DNA, the CDR3 is TGTGCCAGTAGTGCCCACAGGGAACTCGAGCAGTACTTC.

The J gene is TRBJ2-3, the V gene TRBV13; 10 bases agree with TRBD1. Trimming at V came to 3 bases and at J to 4 bases, leaving 1 base not matched to a gene. This CDR3 contains 14 residues. CDR1 PRHDT and CDR2 FYEKMQ come from the germline V gene (reference sequence). CDR3 amino acids: CASSFGQGADTQYF. As DNA, the CDR3 is TGTGCCAGCAGCTTCGGACAGGGGGCAGATACGCAGTATTTT.

The V call is TRBV12-3 or TRBV12-4, the J call TRBJ2-7, with D perhaps TRBD2 (5 bases). CDR3 size: 13 residues. Deletions cut 3 bases from V and 2 bases from J, with 8 bases between. CDR3 protein: CASSFRGTYEQYF. In DNA form, the CDR3 reads TGTGCCAGCAGTTTTAGAGGGACCTACGAGCAGTACTTC.

This clone came up once. The rearrangement uses TRBV3-1 (or the pseudogene TRBV3-2) and TRBJ2-3, with D perhaps matching TRBD2 (5 bases). Germline values: CDR1 LGHDT, CDR2 YNNKEL (reference sequence). This CDR3 has 16 residues. Trimming stripped 2 bases from V and 2 bases from J, with 14 bases between. Written as DNA, the CDR3 is TGTGCCAGCAGCCAAAGAGGGCAGCTGATCACAGATACGCAGTATTTT. Its protein product is CASSQRGQLITDTQYF.

V gene TRBV20-1 combines with J gene TRBJ1-3; TRBD1 matches at 9 bases. The V and J ends lost 3 bases and 3 bases, in that order; junction bases with no gene match: 9. Germline-derived CDR1 and CDR2 are DFQATT and SNEGSKA (reference sequence). The CDR3 length is 16 residues. The DNA of the CDR3 is TGCAGTGCTAGTAAACAGGGGGCGCGTTATGGAAACACCATATATTTT. Protein sequence: CSASKQGARYGNTIYF.

The CDR3 DNA reads as TGTGCCTGGAGTGTAACCGGGACAGGGGGATCCGGGGAGCTGTTTTTT. This encodes CAWSVTGTGGSGELFF. The chain uses TRBV30 and TRBJ2-2; TRBD1 aligns across 11 bases. The CDR3 runs 16 residues. J gave up 6 bases and V 0 bases, and 6 bases lay outside the gene matches. Germline assignment: CDR1 GTSNPN and CDR2 SVGIG (reference sequence).

The genes are TRBV12-5 and TRBJ1-5, with TRBD1 matching 9 bases. Per germline, CDR1 LGHNT and CDR2 FRNRAP. After removal of 1 base from V and 6 bases from J, the junction contained 4 bases not matched to a gene. The CDR3 has 15 amino acids. The CDR3 region has the DNA TGTGCTAGTGGTTTGGAACAGGGGGCTGCTCAGCCCCAGCATTTT. This encodes CASGLEQGAAQPQHF.

The V gene is TRBV7-9, the J gene TRBJ2-2; the match to TRBD2 covers 8 bases. V dropped 6 bases and J dropped 5; count of bases not matched to a gene: 8. CDR3 length equals 15 residues. The V gene's germline CDR1 is SEHNR and CDR2 FQNEAQ (reference sequence). This chain's CDR3 is CASSSGTRETGELFF. The CDR3 DNA is TGTGCCAGCAGTTCCGGGACTAGGGAAACCGGGGAGCTGTTTTTT.

CDR3 residues: CASSPPGPGYTF. The CDR3 DNA reads TGTGCCAGTAGTCCGCCGGGGCCTGGCTACACCTTC. The V and J genes are TRBV19 and TRBJ1-2, with D possibly being TRBD1 (5 bases). CDR1 is LNHDA, CDR2 SQIVND, per germline (reference sequence). V lost 5 bases and J 7 bases, leaving 11 bases between the germline ends. This CDR3 is built from 12 residues. Full variable domain (remainder filled in from reference TRBV19 and TRBJ1-2): DGGITQSPKYLFRKEGQNVTLSCEQNLNHDAMYWYRQDPGQGLRLIYYSQIVNDFQKGDIAEGYSVSREKKESFPLTVTSAQKNPTAFYLCASSPPGPGYTFGSGTRLTVV.

The chain carries TRBV6-2 or TRBV6-3 and TRBJ2-7; no clear D gene. CDR1 MNHEY and CDR2 SVGEGT come from the germline V gene. V gave up 6 bases and J gave up 2 bases, with 23 bases separating them. CDR3 length equals 17 residues. The CDR3 region is CASSPDPFLKGPYEQYF. In DNA, the CDR3 is TGTGCCAGCAGCCCGGATCCCTTTCTAAAAGGGCCCTACGAGCAGTACTTC.